The 20 T cell receptor beta chains reported below all come from one sample, sequenced in a study of shared clonotypes between healthy human individuals. Here immunoSEQ multiplex PCR was the method, and the copy in TCRdb shows in-frame clones only, minus some. The sample has some 1,600,000 clones, 98% seen once. Specimen: naive CD4+ T cells sorted from blood. Stated subset: CD45RA+ positively selected. These receptors were obtained from a man aged 25 to 45 in good health.

This chain joins TRBV6-6 and TRBJ2-1, with D possibly being TRBD2 (5 bases). The CDR3 contains 15 residues. Germline CDR1 is MNHNY and CDR2 is SVGAGI (reference sequence). The germline V and J ends were trimmed by 0 bases and 2 bases, with 8 bases remaining between them. CDR3 DNA sequence: TGTGCCAGCAGTTACTCCGTGGGAGCCTACAATGAGCAGTTCTTC. It codes for CASSYSVGAYNEQFF.

This sequence joins TRBV18 and TRBJ1-4, with 11 bases that match TRBD1. The V gene's germline CDR1 is KGHSH and CDR2 LQKENI. The CDR3 contains 17 residues. J lost 0 bases, V lost 8 bases, and 8 bases had no gene match. The CDR3 DNA sequence: TGTGCCAGCCGGCGGACAGGGGGCATCGCAACTAATGAAAAACTGTTTTTT. Protein sequence: CASRRTGGIATNEKLFF. The full variable domain, in which reference TRBV18 and TRBJ1-4 provide the parts outside the CDR3, is NAGVMQNPRHLVRRRGQEARLRCSPMKGHSHVYWYRQLPEEGLKFMVYLQKENIIDESGMPKERFSAEFPKEGPSILRIQQVVRGDSAAYFCASRRTGGIATNEKLFFGSGTQLSVL.

This clone is a singleton in its sample. The rearrangement joins TRBV5-6 to TRBJ1-5; D is ambiguous. The CDR3 has 12 amino acids. Germline V CDR1 and CDR2: SGHDT, YYEEEE. V lost 4 bases and J 4 bases, leaving 6 bases between the germline ends. CDR3 DNA: TGTGCCAGCAGCGTACTAAATCAGCCCCAGCATTTT. This gives the protein CASSVLNQPQHF.

V and J are TRBV10-3 and TRBJ2-3; 8 bases fit TRBD1. Trimming removed 4 bases from V and 2 bases from J; junction bases left unmatched: 5. Germline values: CDR1 ENHRY, CDR2 SYGVKD. This CDR3 region has 15 residues. The CDR3 DNA reads as TGTGCCATCAGTGTAGGGCAGGGGGCCACAGATACGCAGTATTTT. Its protein is CAISVGQGATDTQYF.

This chain uses TRBV27 with TRBJ2-1, with D perhaps matching TRBD1 (6 bases). Trimming stripped 6 bases from V and 8 bases from J, with 20 bases between. This CDR3 region has 15 residues. Germline lookup yields CDR1 MNHEY and CDR2 SMNVEV (reference sequence). The CDR3 sequence is CASRGFPYRADEQFF. The CDR3 DNA reads as TGTGCCAGCAGGGGGTTCCCCTACAGGGCGGATGAGCAGTTCTTC.

The genes are TRBV5-4 and TRBJ2-2; either TRBD1 or TRBD2 may fit D (5 bases each). The CDR3 extends over 16 amino acids. Germline CDR1 is SGHNT and CDR2 is YYREEE (reference sequence). V lost 4 bases, J lost 3 bases, and 16 bases lay in between. For the CDR3, the DNA is TGTGCCAGCAGCGATCAGGGCGGGCGGGACACCGGGGAGCTGTTTTTT. Encoded protein: CASSDQGGRDTGELFF. The full variable domain, in which reference TRBV5-4 and TRBJ2-2 provide the parts outside the CDR3, is ETGVTQSPTHLIKTRGQQVTLRCSSQSGHNTVSWYQQALGQGPQFIFQYYREEENGRGNFPPRFSGLQFPNYSSELNVNALELDDSALYLCASSDQGGRDTGELFFGEGSRLTVL.

The J gene is TRBJ1-2, the V gene TRBV6-1; the D gene is possibly TRBD1 (6 bases). The length of the CDR3 is 13 residues. The germline V and J ends were trimmed by 0 bases and 8 bases, with 10 bases remaining between them. The germline CDR1 and CDR2 sequences are MNHNS and SASEGT. The CDR3 region is CASSEARGGGYTF. DNA for the CDR3: TGTGCCAGCAGTGAAGCGCGGGGGGGCGGCTACACCTTC.

A word on this clone: The same CDR3 is also encoded by other DNA sequences in this sample. This chain joins TRBV9 and TRBJ2-1, with 7 bases matching TRBD2. Germline CDR1 reads SGDLS; CDR2 reads YYNGEE. Trimming took 0 bases from V and 4 from J; bases not matched to a gene: 4. This CDR3 region has 15 residues. The CDR3: CASSVGSGSYNEQFF. CDR3 nucleotides: TGTGCCAGCAGCGTAGGTAGCGGGTCTTACAATGAGCAGTTCTTC.

V is TRBV28 and J is TRBJ1-1, with 7 bases identical to TRBD1. Germline lookup yields CDR1 MDHEN and CDR2 SYDVKM. This CDR3 has 17 residues. Germline trimming cut 5 bases from V and 1 base from J; bases unmatched to any gene: 13. The CDR3 DNA sequence: TGTGCCAGCAGTCTATATACACCCGACAGGGCGAACACTGAAGCTTTCTTT. It specifies CASSLYTPDRANTEAFF.

This chain connects TRBV19 to TRBJ1-5; TRBD1 might be the D (5 bases). Looked up from germline, CDR1 is LNHDA and CDR2 is SQIVND (reference sequence). The V end was cut by 5 bases, the J end by 3 bases, with 14 bases between. The CDR3 spans 15 residues. The CDR3 here is CASSSPGFNNQPQHF. The CDR3 DNA reads as TGTGCCAGTAGTTCACCAGGGTTCAACAATCAGCCCCAGCATTTT.

V gene TRBV14 combines with J gene TRBJ2-1; TRBD1 might be the D (5 bases). The germline V and J ends were trimmed by 5 bases and 4 bases, with 15 bases remaining between them. Germline V gene lookup returns CDR1 SGHDN and CDR2 FVKESK. The CDR3 consists of 15 residues. The DNA for the CDR3 is TGTGCCAGCAGCACGCTGCTGACAGCTTACAATGAGCAGTTCTTC. Translated: CASSTLLTAYNEQFF.

The sample holds one count of this clone. V is TRBV7-9 and J is TRBJ2-3, with TRBD1 matching 10 bases. The junction had 7 bases not matched to a gene; V was cut back by 0 bases and J by 4 bases. This CDR3 is 17 amino acids long. Germline CDR1 reads SEHNR; CDR2 reads FQNEAQ (reference sequence). CDR3 DNA sequence: TGTGCCAGCAGCTTAGCGAGGGACAGGGGTCGATCAGATACGCAGTATTTT. Translating it yields CASSLARDRGRSDTQYF.

The chain joins TRBV21-1 to TRBJ2-4; no DNA check was done on the table's D call, TRBD1. TRBV21-1 is a recognized pseudogene. The CDR3 is 16 amino acids. CDR3 region: CASSKGRGTAQNIQYF. The CDR3 nucleotides are TGTGCCAGCAGCAAAGGACGGGGGACAGCCCAAAACATTCAGTACTTC.

V is TRBV5-5 and J is TRBJ2-7, with D possibly TRBD1 on 5 matching bases. Trimming left V 0 bases short and J 2 bases short, with 9 bases between. Germline assignment: CDR1 SGHKS and CDR2 YYEKEE (reference sequence). The length of the CDR3 is 14 residues. In DNA, the CDR3 is TGTGCCAGCAGCTTGGGGGCCAGGGCCTACGAGCAGTACTTC. Protein product: CASSLGARAYEQYF.

The V and J genes are TRBV7-9 and TRBJ2-5; 9 bases align to TRBD1. Germline assignment: CDR1 SEHNR and CDR2 FQNEAQ (reference sequence). There are 17 residues in the CDR3. V gave up 5 bases and J gave up 5 bases; unmatched junction bases: 15. The CDR3 DNA is TGTGCCAGCAGCACAAAACCGGGACAGGGAGGGTCGGAGACCCAGTACTTC. This sequence encodes CASSTKPGQGGSETQYF.

The rearrangement links TRBV19 to TRBJ1-2; 7 nucleotides line up with TRBD1. This CDR3 spans 12 amino acids. CDR1 and CDR2 from the germline V gene are LNHDA and SQIVND (reference sequence). V dropped 11 bases and J dropped 1; count of bases not matched to a gene: 4. The CDR3 region has the DNA TGTGCCGTCCACAGGGGTAACTATGGCTACACCTTC. Protein sequence: CAVHRGNYGYTF.

The V and J genes are TRBV19 and TRBJ1-5, with 7 bases matching TRBD1. There are 13 residues in the CDR3. Trimming cost V 6 bases and J 7 bases; bases outside gene matches: 6. The germline gives CDR1 LNHDA, CDR2 SQIVND (reference sequence). The CDR3 region is CASSRTGGQPQHF. CDR3 coding DNA: TGTGCCAGTAGCAGGACAGGTGGACAGCCCCAGCATTTT.

The chain joins TRBV4-2 to TRBJ2-7; 12 positions agree with TRBD2. The CDR3 contains 17 residues. V dropped 2 bases and J dropped 3; count of bases not matched to a gene: 8. In germline, CDR1 is LGHNA, CDR2 YNFKEQ. The CDR3 sequence is CASSQLPGLAGGYEQYF. The CDR3 nucleotides are TGTGCCAGCAGCCAACTTCCGGGACTAGCGGGCGGCTACGAGCAGTACTTC.

This sequence joins TRBV6-5 and TRBJ2-5; the match to TRBD2 covers 9 bases. The V segment lost 5 bases and the J segment 7 bases; nucleotides outside the gene matches: 11. CDR3 size: 15 residues. Germline V gene data show CDR1 as MNHEY and CDR2 as SVGAGI. CDR3 in DNA: TGTGCCAGCAGTCCCTCCGGGACTAGCCGCGGGACCCAGTACTTC. Amino acids: CASSPSGTSRGTQYF.

V usage is TRBV5-4 and J usage is TRBJ2-2, with 8 bases identical to TRBD1. The trim removed 0 bases at V and 9 bases at J, leaving 10 bases unmatched. Germline V lookup: CDR1 SGHNT, CDR2 YYREEE (reference sequence). The CDR3 contains 16 residues. The CDR3 is CASSLGQGAASRELFF. CDR3 DNA: TGTGCCAGCAGCTTGGGTCAGGGGGCAGCTTCCCGGGAGCTGTTTTTT.